These T cell receptor beta chains were read from a single sample in a study of tumor-infiltrating lymphocytes in primary liver carcinoma. TCRdb re-called the multiplex PCR reads with MiXCR, one entry per CDR3 protein. The sample includes some 110,000 distinct CDR3 sequences, approximately 82% of them seen just once. Sequencing used liver tumor tissue from sampling region 3. These receptors all come from a middle-aged man with primary liver carcinoma and hepatitis B virus infection. Both conserved end residues are part of each CDR3. The D gene is left open where the match is weak. Rows may omit the clone size; those that give it use once, few, many or a size class.

CDR3: CATSYSRGITDTQYF; DNA: TGTGCCACCAGTTACTCGAGGGGTATAACAGATACGCAGTATTTT; J: TRBJ2-3; D: -; size: -; V: TRBV6-5
CDR3: CASGEGWPNYGYTF; DNA: TGTGCCAGCGGCGAGGGATGGCCCAACTATGGCTACACCTTC; J: TRBJ1-2; D: -; size: -; V: TRBV6-1
CDR3: CSATSSYYEQYF; DNA: TGCAGTGCTACATCATCGTACTACGAGCAGTACTTC; J: TRBJ2-7; D: -; size: -; V: TRBV20-1
CDR3: CASSLRGSGRYEQYF; DNA: TGTGCCAGCAGTTTAAGAGGTAGCGGGAGGTACGAGCAGTACTTC; J: TRBJ2-7; D: TRBD2; size: many; V: TRBV28
CDR3: CAISLNADEQLF; DNA: TGTGCCATCAGCTTAAATGCCGATGAGCAGCTCTTC; J: TRBJ2-1; D: -; size: -; V: TRBV11-3
CDR3: CASSLGLDQPQHF; DNA: TGTGCTAGCAGCTTGGGTCTGGACCAGCCCCAGCATTTT; J: TRBJ1-5; D: -; size: -; V: TRBV5-6
CDR3: CASSRGGYGYAF; DNA: TGTGCCAGCAGTCGCGGAGGCTATGGTTACGCCTTC; J: TRBJ1-2; D: -; size: -; V: TRBV14
CDR3: CASSSGSGHETQYF; DNA: TGTGCCAGCAGCTCGGGTAGCGGCCATGAGACCCAATACTTC; J: TRBJ2-5; D: -; size: -; V: TRBV7-8
CDR3: CASSLVGGREVITQYF; DNA: TGTGCCAGCAGTCTGGTGGGTGGGCGGGAGGTTATTACCCAGTACTTC; J: TRBJ2-5; D: TRBD2; size: -; V: TRBV6-5
CDR3: CASSHGMPHTGELFF; DNA: TGCGCCAGCAGCCATGGGATGCCCCACACCGGGGAGCTGTTTTTT; J: TRBJ2-2; D: -; size: -; V: TRBV5-1
CDR3: CANSLDPKGANTGELFF; DNA: TGCGCCAACAGTCTCGATCCAAAGGGGGCAAACACCGGGGAGCTGTTTTTT; J: TRBJ2-2; D: TRBD1; size: -; V: TRBV4-1
CDR3: CVSSYRLTNAEAFF; DNA: TGTGTCAGCAGTTACCGACTGACGAACGCTGAAGCTTTCTTT; J: TRBJ1-1; D: -; size: -; V: TRBV6-5
CDR3: CASSRHPPTGANSGELFF; DNA: TGTGCCAGCAGTCGTCACCCCCCAACAGGGGCGAACAGCGGGGAGCTATTTTTT; J: TRBJ2-2; D: -; size: -; V: TRBV6-5
CDR3: CASSPQRTEGNEKLFF; DNA: TGTGCCAGCAGCCCTCAACGGACAGAGGGAAATGAAAAACTGTTTTTT; J: TRBJ1-4; D: -; size: once; V: TRBV7-8
CDR3: CASSFMGTRLAGAKSGELFF; DNA: TGTGCCAGCAGTTTCATGGGAACGAGACTAGCGGGAGCTAAGTCCGGGGAGTTGTTTTTT; J: TRBJ2-2; D: TRBD2; size: -; V: TRBV6-6
CDR3: CASSDHRGQETQHF; DNA: TGTGCCAGCAGTGACCATCGGGGCCAAGAGACCCAGCACTTC; J: TRBJ2-5; D: -; size: -; V: TRBV6-4
CDR3: CAWSDSYDEQYF; DNA: TGTGCATGGAGTGATTCGTATGACGAGCAGTACTTC; J: TRBJ2-7; D: -; size: -; V: TRBV30
CDR3: CARSSRGEQFF; DNA: TGTGCCAGGTCGAGTCGGGGTGAGCAGTTCTTC; J: TRBJ2-1; D: -; size: -; V: TRBV6-6
CDR3: CASTRCVSYEQYF; DNA: TGCGCCAGCACGCGGTGCGTCTCGTACGAGCAGTACTTC; J: TRBJ2-7; D: -; size: -; V: TRBV10-2
CDR3: CASSPDGFGTQYF; DNA: TGTGCCAGCAGTCCCGACGGGTTCGGGACCCAGTATTTC; J: TRBJ2-5; D: -; size: once; V: TRBV12-3/TRBV12-4
CDR3: CSARGDTDTQYF; DNA: TGCAGTGCTAGAGGCGACACAGATACGCAGTATTTT; J: TRBJ2-3; D: -; size: many; V: TRBV20-1
CDR3: CSVESSGSKDTQYF; DNA: TGCAGCGTTGAATCCTCGGGTAGCAAAGATACGCAGTATTTT; J: TRBJ2-3; D: -; size: -; V: TRBV29-1
CDR3: CTSSAGLGVTQYF; DNA: TGTACTAGCAGCGCAGGGTTGGGGGTGACCCAGTACTTC; J: TRBJ2-5; D: -; size: -; V: TRBV11-2
CDR3: CASSQTLEGNFGHTF; DNA: TGTGCCAGCAGCCAGACTCTCGAAGGAAACTTTGGCCACACCTTC; J: TRBJ1-2; D: -; size: -; V: TRBV6-2/TRBV6-3
CDR3: CANSSGQAGVEQYF; DNA: TGTGCCAACAGCTCTGGACAAGCGGGAGTCGAGCAGTACTTC; J: TRBJ2-7; D: TRBD2; size: -; V: TRBV11-2
CDR3: CANSSPGLAGVDMKYF; DNA: TGTGCCAACAGCTCCCCGGGACTAGCGGGAGTGGATATGAAGTATTTT; J: TRBJ2-3; D: TRBD2; size: -; V: TRBV11-2
CDR3: CASSLGGKVNTQAFF; DNA: TGTGCCAGTAGCCTAGGGGGTAAAGTGAACACTCAAGCATTCTTT; J: TRBJ1-1; D: -; size: -; V: TRBV5-6
CDR3: CASSVRDLNTEAFF; DNA: TGTGCCAGCAGCGTACGGGATTTGAACACTGAAGCTTTCTTT; J: TRBJ1-1; D: -; size: -; V: TRBV9
CDR3: CAGSSGRGDNQPQHF; DNA: TGTGCCGGTAGCTCTGGACGGGGGGACAATCAGCCCCAGCATTTT; J: TRBJ1-5; D: -; size: -; V: TRBV11-1
CDR3: CANSLGSHPEETQYF; DNA: TGCGCCAACAGCTTGGGTAGTCATCCCGAAGAGACCCAGTACTTC; J: TRBJ2-5; D: -; size: -; V: TRBV5-1
CDR3: CASSIDETFYNEQFF; DNA: TGTGCCAGCAGTATCGATGAGACATTCTACAATGAGCAATTCTTC; J: TRBJ2-1; D: -; size: -; V: TRBV5-6
CDR3: CVSSLDRGWEQYF; DNA: TGTGTCAGCAGCCTAGACAGGGGATGGGAGCAGTACTTC; J: TRBJ2-7; D: TRBD1; size: -; V: TRBV10-2
CDR3: CASSPACDEETQYF; DNA: TGTGCCAGCAGTCCCGCCTGTGATGAAGAGACCCAGTACTTC; J: TRBJ2-5; D: -; size: -; V: TRBV12-3/TRBV12-4
CDR3: CVSSLRLAVVFVF; DNA: TGTGTCAGCAGTTTACGGCTAGCGGTAGTCTTTGTCTTC; J: TRBJ2-1; D: TRBD2; size: -; V: TRBV12-3/TRBV12-4
CDR3: CANSRTLFPPLHF; DNA: TGTGCCAACAGCCGGACACTGTTTCCACCCCTCCACTTT; J: TRBJ1-6; D: -; size: -; V: TRBV11-2
CDR3: CASSLEAGWETQYF; DNA: TGCGCCAGCAGCTTGGAAGCTGGTTGGGAGACCCAGTACTTC; J: TRBJ2-5; D: -; size: -; V: TRBV5-1
CDR3: CAGGQGTNFDEQFF; DNA: TGCGCCGGCGGCCAAGGGACCAACTTCGACGAGCAGTTCTTC; J: TRBJ2-1; D: -; size: few; V: TRBV4-3
CDR3: CASSVSTSGSYEHYF; DNA: TGTGCCAGCAGTGTTTCGACTAGCGGGAGTTACGAGCATTACTTC; J: TRBJ2-7; D: TRBD2; size: -; V: TRBV6-1
CDR3: CASDTGLARSDTQYF; DNA: TGTGCCAGCGACACAGGACTAGCGAGATCAGATACGCAATATTTT; J: TRBJ2-3; D: TRBD2; size: -; V: TRBV6-5
CDR3: CASSLRQARGLASDTQYF; DNA: TGCGCCAGCAGCTTGAGGCAGGCCCGTGGACTAGCCTCAGATACGCAGTATTTT; J: TRBJ2-3; D: TRBD2; size: -; V: TRBV5-1
CDR3: CSVFRDTDFGTTVLTF; DNA: TGCAGCGTTTTCCGGGACACAGACTTTGGGACCACCGTCCTGACTTTC; J: TRBJ2-6; D: -; size: -; V: TRBV29-1
CDR3: CVSNLGLAETDTQYF; DNA: TGTGTCAGCAACCTAGGACTAGCGGAAACAGATACGCAGTATTTT; J: TRBJ2-3; D: TRBD2; size: -; V: TRBV6-5
CDR3: CSVELGNSGANVLTF; DNA: TGCAGTGTTGAATTGGGAAACTCTGGGGCCAACGTCCTGACTTTC; J: TRBJ2-6; D: -; size: -; V: TRBV29-1
CDR3: CANSLTGSGEYEQYF; DNA: TGTGCTAACAGTTTAACGGGATCGGGAGAATACGAGCAGTACTTC; J: TRBJ2-7; D: -; size: -; V: TRBV11-1
CDR3: CASSYSTQGNHYEQYF; DNA: TGTGCCAGTAGTTACTCGACACAGGGGAATCACTACGAGCAGTACTTC; J: TRBJ2-7; D: TRBD1; size: -; V: TRBV6-2/TRBV6-3
CDR3: CASSSPLGVNFNSYEQYF; DNA: TGTGCCAGCAGTTCCCCATTGGGTGTAAACTTCAACTCCTATGAGCAGTACTTC; J: TRBJ2-7; D: -; size: -; V: TRBV6-6
CDR3: CPSRNTGTSEETQYF; DNA: TGCCCCAGCAGGAATACCGGGACTAGCGAGGAGACCCAGTACTTC; J: TRBJ2-5; D: TRBD2; size: -; V: TRBV5-1
CDR3: CASSSAGTGLYEQYF; DNA: TGCGCCAGCAGCTCAGCCGGGACTGGACTCTACGAGCAGTACTTC; J: TRBJ2-7; D: -; size: -; V: TRBV5-1
CDR3: CSVARGQKGSYEQYF; DNA: TGCAGCGTCGCACGCGGACAGAAGGGCAGCTACGAGCAATACTTC; J: TRBJ2-7; D: -; size: once; V: TRBV29-1
CDR3: CANSHGGQTQETQYF; DNA: TGCGCCAACAGCCACGGGGGACAGACCCAAGAGACCCAGTACTTC; J: TRBJ2-5; D: -; size: -; V: TRBV4-1
CDR3: CIVRAGRGMNAEAFF; DNA: TGCATCGTTCGGGCGGGGCGGGGAATGAATGCTGAAGCTTTCTTT; J: TRBJ1-1; D: -; size: -; V: TRBV29-1
CDR3: CSVEHRGRETQNF; DNA: TGCAGCGTTGAACATAGGGGGCGAGAGACCCAGAACTTC; J: TRBJ2-5; D: TRBD1; size: -; V: TRBV29-1
CDR3: CASSYLAGGSYNELFF; DNA: TGCGCCAGCAGCTATCTAGCGGGAGGGTCCTACAATGAGCTGTTCTTC; J: TRBJ2-1; D: TRBD2; size: -; V: TRBV7-8
CDR3: CASGDGVDSPQYF; DNA: TGTGCCAGCGGCGACGGTGTAGATTCTCCGCAGTATTTT; J: TRBJ2-3; D: -; size: -; V: TRBV6-1
CDR3: CASRSLTGSQETQYF; DNA: TGTGCCAGCAGGTCACTAACGGGGAGCCAAGAGACCCAGTACTTC; J: TRBJ2-5; D: -; size: -; V: TRBV12-3/TRBV12-4
CDR3: CASRVERGGNQPQHF; DNA: TGTGCCAGCAGGGTGGAAAGGGGGGGCAATCAGCCCCAGCATTTT; J: TRBJ1-5; D: -; size: many; V: TRBV21-1